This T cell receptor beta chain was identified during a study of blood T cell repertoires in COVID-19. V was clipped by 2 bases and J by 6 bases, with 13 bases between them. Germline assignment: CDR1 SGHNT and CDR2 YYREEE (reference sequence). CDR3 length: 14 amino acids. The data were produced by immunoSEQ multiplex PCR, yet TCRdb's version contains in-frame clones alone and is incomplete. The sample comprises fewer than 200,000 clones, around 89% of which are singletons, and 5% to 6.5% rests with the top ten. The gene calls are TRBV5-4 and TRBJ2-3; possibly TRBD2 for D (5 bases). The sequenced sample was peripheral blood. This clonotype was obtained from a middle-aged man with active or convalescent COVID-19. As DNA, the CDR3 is TGTGCCAGCAGCTTAACCGGACTGATGGATACGCAGTATTTT. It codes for CASSLTGLMDTQYF. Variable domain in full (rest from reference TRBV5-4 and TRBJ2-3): ETGVTQSPTHLIKTRGQQVTLRCSSQSGHNTVSWYQQALGQGPQFIFQYYREEENGRGNFPPRFSGLQFPNYSSELNVNALELDDSALYLCASSLTGLMDTQYFGPGTRLTVL.